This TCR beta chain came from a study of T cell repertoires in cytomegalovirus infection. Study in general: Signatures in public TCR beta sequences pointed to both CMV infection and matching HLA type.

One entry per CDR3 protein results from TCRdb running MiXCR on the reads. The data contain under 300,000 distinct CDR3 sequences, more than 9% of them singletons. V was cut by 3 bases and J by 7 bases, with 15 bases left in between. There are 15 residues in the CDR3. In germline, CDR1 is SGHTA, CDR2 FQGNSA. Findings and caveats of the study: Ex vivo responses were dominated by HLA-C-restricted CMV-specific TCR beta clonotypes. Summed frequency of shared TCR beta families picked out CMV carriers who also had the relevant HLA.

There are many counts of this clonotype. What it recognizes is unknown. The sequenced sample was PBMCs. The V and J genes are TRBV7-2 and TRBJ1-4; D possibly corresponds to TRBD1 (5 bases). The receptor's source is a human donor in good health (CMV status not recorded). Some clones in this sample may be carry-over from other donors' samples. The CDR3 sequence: CASSLEGPGSEKLFF. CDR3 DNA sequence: TGTGCCAGCAGCTTGGAGGGGCCGGGCAGTGAAAAACTGTTTTTT.